These T cell receptor beta chains were read from a single sample in a study of cytomegalovirus exposure and HLA in healthy donors. The method was immunoSEQ multiplex PCR; TCRdb's version includes in-frame clones alone and lacks a portion of them. In the table there are over 95,000 clones, 65% to 80% of which are singletons. The sequenced material came from PBMCs. The receptor source for this set is a female donor in good health and CMV-seronegative. CDR3s leave out the opening cysteine and the closing phenylalanine or tryptophan. D genes are given only for firm matches.

TRBJ2-1 | TRBD2 | TRBV9 | 15 | ASSATERTSGGNEQF
TRBJ2-1 | - | TRBV9 | 10 | ASSPSYNEQF
TRBJ2-1 | - | TRBV29-1 | 11 | SGRTASYNEQF
- | - | TRBV5-6 | 13 | ASSSYAPGNYEQY
TRBJ2-1 | TRBD2 | TRBV6-4 | 12 | ASSLAGGPNEQF
TRBJ2-5 | - | TRBV11-2 | 13 | ASSHAGETQETQY
TRBJ1-3 | TRBD1 | TRBV5-1 | 13 | ASSFDRAKGNTIY
TRBJ2-3 | TRBD2 | TRBV19 | 15 | ASNGPSGTVGTDTQY
TRBJ2-3 | TRBD2 | TRBV4-2 | 12 | ASSYSGSTDTQY
TRBJ1-4 | TRBD1 | TRBV7-9 | 13 | SSSLSRGRYEKLF
TRBJ2-7 | - | TRBV7-9 | 12 | ASSLYRDSYEQY
TRBJ1-6 | TRBD1 | TRBV27 | 11 | ASRQTGSGPLH
TRBJ2-7 | TRBD1 | TRBV12-5 | 13 | ASGPGTGNSYEQY
- | - | TRBV6-1 | 12 | ASSEVGGTYEQY
TRBJ2-7 | - | TRBV5-1 | 12 | ASSSTTGTHEQY
TRBJ2-1 | TRBD1 | TRBV7-3 | 11 | ASSSQGGNEQF
TRBJ2-7 | TRBD1 | TRBV6-1 | 10 | ASRGDSYEQY
TRBJ2-1 | - | TRBV6-1 | 11 | ATRGRAYNEQF
TRBJ1-1 | TRBD1 | TRBV9 | 13 | ASSVATGDVTEAF
TRBJ1-4 | - | TRBV7-9 | 9 | ASSLNEKLF
TRBJ2-1 | - | TRBV7-6 | 12 | ASSLKRQNNEQF
TRBJ2-7 | TRBD1 | TRBV7-8 | 13 | ASSLWTGGSYEQY
TRBJ2-7 | TRBD1 | TRBV10-2 | 12 | ASRAGQGIYEQY
TRBJ2-4 | TRBD1 | TRBV30 | 10 | AWDRGMNIQY
TRBJ2-3 | TRBD2 | TRBV10-3 | 13 | AISGSGGRTDTQY
TRBJ2-7 | TRBD1 | TRBV15 | 11 | ATSGDSSYEQY
TRBJ2-2 | - | TRBV5-1 | 13 | ASSPTPQEGGELF
TRBJ2-2 | TRBD1 | TRBV2 | 12 | ASSVGQGYGELF
TRBJ1-5 | - | TRBV6-1 | 14 | ASSEQPRGSNQPQH
TRBJ2-1 | TRBD1 | TRBV13 | 13 | ASSLIQGALNEQF
TRBJ2-7 | - | TRBV4-2 | 11 | ASSQDWTARQY
TRBJ2-1 | - | TRBV7-3 | 11 | ASSDLGANEQF
TRBJ1-2 | - | TRBV10-3 | 14 | AISESLSESNYGYT
TRBJ1-1 | - | TRBV19 | 11 | ASSRRQYTEAF
TRBJ2-2 | TRBD2 | TRBV28 | 12 | ASMTSGGTGELF
TRBJ1-5 | - | TRBV15 | 11 | ATSSKGYQPQH
TRBJ1-2 | - | TRBV5-4 | 11 | ASSLDRTYGYT
TRBJ1-5 | - | TRBV7-9 | 13 | ASSPGEGSNQPQH
TRBJ1-4 | - | TRBV5-1 | 14 | ASSGGINRANEKLF
TRBJ2-1 | TRBD2 | TRBV6-4 | 15 | ASSELAGGRDYNEQF
TRBJ1-1 | TRBD1 | TRBV5-4 | 12 | ASTLGQANTEAF
TRBJ1-1 | TRBD1 | TRBV2 | 12 | ASRTGQLNTEAF
TRBJ2-5 | - | TRBV25-1 | 12 | ASSHGGKKETQY
TRBJ1-1 | TRBD1 | TRBV30 | 12 | AWSAARGPNEAF
TRBJ2-5 | - | TRBV5-1 | 12 | ASSPASSQETQY
TRBJ2-5 | TRBD1 | TRBV29-1 | 11 | SARQGGQETQY
TRBJ1-1 | - | TRBV13 | 11 | ASSPRENTEAF
TRBJ2-2 | - | TRBV4-3 | 14 | ASSAAGITDTGELF
TRBJ1-1 | - | TRBV21-1 | 12 | ASSKRRHITEAF
TRBJ1-5 | TRBD1 | TRBV2 | 12 | ASRKDRGSQPQH
TRBJ1-4 | - | TRBV13 | 13 | ASSLRGRVNEKLF
TRBJ2-1 | TRBD1 | TRBV5-1 | 12 | ATKPGQGTPRQF
TRBJ1-2 | - | TRBV6-5 | 13 | ASSSRDGGRHGYT
TRBJ1-5 | TRBD1 | TRBV6-1 | 11 | AGQGAYNQPQH
TRBJ2-2 | TRBD2 | TRBV15 | 15 | ATSREAAGGPGGELF